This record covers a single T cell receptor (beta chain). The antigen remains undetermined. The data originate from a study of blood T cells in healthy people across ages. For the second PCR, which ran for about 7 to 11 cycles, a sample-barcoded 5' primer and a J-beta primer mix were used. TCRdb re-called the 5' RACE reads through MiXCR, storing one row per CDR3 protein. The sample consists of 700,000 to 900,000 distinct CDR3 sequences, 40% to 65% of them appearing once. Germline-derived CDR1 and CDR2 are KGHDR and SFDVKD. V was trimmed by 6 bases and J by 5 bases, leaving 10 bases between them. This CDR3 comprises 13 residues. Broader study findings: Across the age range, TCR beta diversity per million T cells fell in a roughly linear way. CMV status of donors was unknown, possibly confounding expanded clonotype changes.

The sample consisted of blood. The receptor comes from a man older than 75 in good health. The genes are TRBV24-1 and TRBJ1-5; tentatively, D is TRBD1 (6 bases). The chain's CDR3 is CATSQGLYQPQHF. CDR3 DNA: TGTGCCACCAGTCAGGGGTTGTATCAGCCCCAGCATTTT.